Presented here are 7 T cell receptor beta chains from one specimen sequenced in a study of cytomegalovirus exposure and HLA in healthy donors. Sequenced by immunoSEQ multiplex PCR; TCRdb stores in-frame clones only, minus some. The data contain about 130,000 clones, around 89% of them singletons. Sequenced: PBMCs. These receptors all come from a woman in her 30s in good health and CMV-seropositive.

This chain links TRBV15 with TRBJ1-5, with D unclear. The germline CDR1 and CDR2 sequences are LNHNV and YYDKDF (reference sequence). V lost 0 bases to trimming and J lost 1 base, with 7 bases between them. The CDR3 totals 15 residues. The CDR3 DNA follows: TGTGCCACCAGCAGAGATAAGCCGAGCAATCAGCCCCAGCATTTT. Its translation: CATSRDKPSNQPQHF.

In this sample, this clone turned up a few times. The rearrangement joins TRBV6-1 to TRBJ2-3; 7 bases match TRBD2. Germline values: CDR1 MNHNS, CDR2 SASEGT. V dropped 4 bases and J dropped 4; count of bases not matched to a gene: 8. The CDR3 runs to 15 residues. This CDR3 is CASSGEGGDSDTQYF. In DNA, the CDR3 is TGTGCCAGCAGTGGGGAGGGAGGGGACTCAGATACGCAGTATTTT.

The chain recombines TRBV2 with TRBJ2-5; 7 positions match TRBD2. With 5 bases clipped from V and 4 bases from J, the junction kept 10 bases outside the gene matches. The CDR3 has 15 amino acids. Germline CDR1 SNHLY, CDR2 FYNNEI. CDR3 DNA sequence: TGTGCCAGCAGTTTCCAGCGGGGACCCCGAGAGACCCAGTACTTC. Its protein product is CASSFQRGPRETQYF.

The rearrangement uses TRBV7-8 and TRBJ2-5; D is unclear. Germline loops: CDR1 SGHVS, CDR2 FQNEAQ. The V end was cut by 1 base, the J end by 9 bases, with 9 bases between. This CDR3 region has 12 residues. CDR3: CASSLETRPQYF. As DNA, the CDR3 is TGTGCCAGCAGCTTAGAAACGCGTCCCCAGTACTTC. The whole variable domain, filled in from reference TRBV7-8 and TRBJ2-5, reads GAGVSQSPRYKVAKRGQDVALRCDPISGHVSLFWYQQALGQGPEFLTYFQNEAQLDKSGLPSDRFFAERPEGSVSTLKIQRTQQEDSAVYLCASSLETRPQYFGPGTRLLVL.

V is TRBV29-1 and J is TRBJ2-5; TRBD2 matches at 7 bases. CDR1 and CDR2 (germline): SQVTM, ANQGSEA. The CDR3 has 16 amino acids. After removal of 0 bases from V and 5 bases from J, the junction contained 12 bases not matched to a gene. CDR3 DNA: TGCAGCGTTGAAGATCTACGGACTAGACGTAATGAGACCCAGTACTTC. It codes for CSVEDLRTRRNETQYF.

The chain links TRBV6-1 to TRBJ2-1; 7 positions agree with TRBD1. CDR1 MNHNS and CDR2 SASEGT come from the germline V gene. The CDR3 is 14 residues long. V shed 2 bases and J 8 bases; nucleotides not matched to a gene: 6. CDR3 in DNA: TGTGCCAGCAGTGAAAGACAGGGTACCGATGAGCAGTTCTTC. Amino acids: CASSERQGTDEQFF.

The chain recombines TRBV5-4 with TRBJ2-7, with TRBD1 as a possible D gene (6 bases). Per germline, CDR1 SGHNT and CDR2 YYREEE (reference sequence). The CDR3 spans 12 residues. Deletions cut 5 bases from V and 4 bases from J, with 10 bases between. DNA of the CDR3: TGTGCCAGCAGGCGGACAGATTACGAGCAGTACTTC. Translated, it gives CASRRTDYEQYF.